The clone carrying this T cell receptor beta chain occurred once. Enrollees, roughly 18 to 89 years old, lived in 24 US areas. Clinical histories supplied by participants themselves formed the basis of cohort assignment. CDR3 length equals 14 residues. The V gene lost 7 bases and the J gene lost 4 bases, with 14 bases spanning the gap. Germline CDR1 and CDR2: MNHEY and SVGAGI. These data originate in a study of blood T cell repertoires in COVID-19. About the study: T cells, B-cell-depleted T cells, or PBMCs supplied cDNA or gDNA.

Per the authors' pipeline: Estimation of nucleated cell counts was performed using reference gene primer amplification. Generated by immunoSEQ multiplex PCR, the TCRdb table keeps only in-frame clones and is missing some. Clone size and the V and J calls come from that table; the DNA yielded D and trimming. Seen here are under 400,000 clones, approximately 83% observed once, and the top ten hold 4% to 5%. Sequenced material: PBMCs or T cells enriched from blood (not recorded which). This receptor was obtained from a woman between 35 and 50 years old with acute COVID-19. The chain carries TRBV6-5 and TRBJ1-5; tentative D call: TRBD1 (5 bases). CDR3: CASTHGGGNQPQHF. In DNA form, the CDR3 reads TGTGCCAGCACCCACGGGGGGGGAAATCAGCCCCAGCATTTT.